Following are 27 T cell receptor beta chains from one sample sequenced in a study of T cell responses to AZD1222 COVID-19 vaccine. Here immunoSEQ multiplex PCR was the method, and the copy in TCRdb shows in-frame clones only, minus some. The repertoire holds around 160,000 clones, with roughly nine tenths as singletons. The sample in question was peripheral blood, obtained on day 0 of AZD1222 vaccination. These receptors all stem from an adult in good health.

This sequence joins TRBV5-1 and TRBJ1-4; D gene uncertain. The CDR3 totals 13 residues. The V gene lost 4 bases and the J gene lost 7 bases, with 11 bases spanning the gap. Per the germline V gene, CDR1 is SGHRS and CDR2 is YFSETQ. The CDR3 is CASSGPPSEKLFF. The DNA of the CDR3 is TGCGCCAGCAGCGGCCCCCCGTCTGAAAAACTGTTTTTT.

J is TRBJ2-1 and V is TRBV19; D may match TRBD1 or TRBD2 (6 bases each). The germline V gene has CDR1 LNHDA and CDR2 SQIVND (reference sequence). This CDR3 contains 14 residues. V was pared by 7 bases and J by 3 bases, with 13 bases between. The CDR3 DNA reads TGTGCCAGTAAGGGGGGAGGCTTCTACAATGAGCAGTTCTTC. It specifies CASKGGGFYNEQFF.

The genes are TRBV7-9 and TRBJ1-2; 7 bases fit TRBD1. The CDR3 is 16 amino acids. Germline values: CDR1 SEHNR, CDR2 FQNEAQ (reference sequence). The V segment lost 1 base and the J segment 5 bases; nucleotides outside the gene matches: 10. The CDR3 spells CASSLEPDRRHYGYTF. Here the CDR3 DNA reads TGTGCCAGCAGCTTAGAACCGGACAGGAGACATTATGGCTACACCTTC.

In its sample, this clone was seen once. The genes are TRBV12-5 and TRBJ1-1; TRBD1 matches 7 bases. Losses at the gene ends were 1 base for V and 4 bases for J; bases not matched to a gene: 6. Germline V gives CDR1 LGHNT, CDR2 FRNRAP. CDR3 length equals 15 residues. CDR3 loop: CASGLAQGFGTEAFF. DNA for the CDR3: TGTGCTAGTGGTTTGGCACAGGGGTTTGGCACTGAAGCTTTCTTT.

CDR3 DNA: TGTGCCAGCAGCTTAGTTGGAAGACCTGAAGCTTTCTTT. Translated, it gives CASSLVGRPEAFF. The chain has TRBV11-2 and TRBJ1-1, with D uncertain. This CDR3 spans 13 amino acids. From germline, CDR1 is SGHAT and CDR2 FQNNGV. Trimming took off 1 base at V and 6 bases at J, with 9 bases between the two ends.

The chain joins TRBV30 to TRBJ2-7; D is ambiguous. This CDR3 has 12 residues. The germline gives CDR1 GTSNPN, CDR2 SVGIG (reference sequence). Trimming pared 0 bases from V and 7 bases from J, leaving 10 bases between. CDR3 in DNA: TGTGCCTGGAGTGTATTGGCGGAGGAGCAGTACTTC. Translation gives CAWSVLAEEQYF.

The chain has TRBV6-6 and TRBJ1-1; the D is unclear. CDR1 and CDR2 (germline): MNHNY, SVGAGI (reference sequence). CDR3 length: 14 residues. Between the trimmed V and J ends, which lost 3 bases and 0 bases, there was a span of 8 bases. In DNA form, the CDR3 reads TGTGCCAGCAGTTATGCGAGGCTGAACACTGAAGCTTTCTTT. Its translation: CASSYARLNTEAFF.

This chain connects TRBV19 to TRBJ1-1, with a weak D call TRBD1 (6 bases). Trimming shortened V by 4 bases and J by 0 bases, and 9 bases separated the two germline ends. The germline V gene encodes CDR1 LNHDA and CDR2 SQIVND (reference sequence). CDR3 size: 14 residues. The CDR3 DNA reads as TGTGCCAGTAGTACCAGGGGTGTGAACACTGAAGCTTTCTTT. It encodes CASSTRGVNTEAFF.

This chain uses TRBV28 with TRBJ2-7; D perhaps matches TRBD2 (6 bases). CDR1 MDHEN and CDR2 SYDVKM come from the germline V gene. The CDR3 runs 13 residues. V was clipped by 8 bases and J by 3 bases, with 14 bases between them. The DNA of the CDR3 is TGTGCCAGCCTCGGGACTCCTCGCTACGAGCAGTACTTC. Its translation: CASLGTPRYEQYF. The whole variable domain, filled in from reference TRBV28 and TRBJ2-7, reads DVKVTQSSRYLVKRTGEKVFLECVQDMDHENMFWYRQDPGLGLRLIYFSYDVKMKEKGDIPEGYSVSREKKERFSLILESASTNQTSMYLCASLGTPRYEQYFGPGTRLTVT.

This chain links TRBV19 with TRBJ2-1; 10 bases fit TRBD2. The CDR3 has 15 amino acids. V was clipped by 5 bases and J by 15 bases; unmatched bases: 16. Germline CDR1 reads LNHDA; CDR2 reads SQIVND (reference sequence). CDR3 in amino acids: CASSSFREREGSRFF. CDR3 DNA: TGTGCCAGTAGTTCATTCAGGGAGCGGGAGGGTTCCCGGTTCTTC.

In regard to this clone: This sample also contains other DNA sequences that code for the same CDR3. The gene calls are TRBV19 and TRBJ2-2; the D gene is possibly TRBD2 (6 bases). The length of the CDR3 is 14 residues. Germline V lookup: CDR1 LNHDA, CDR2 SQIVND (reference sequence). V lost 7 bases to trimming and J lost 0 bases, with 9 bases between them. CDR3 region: CASNWGANTGELFF. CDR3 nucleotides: TGTGCCAGTAATTGGGGGGCGAACACCGGGGAGCTGTTTTTT.

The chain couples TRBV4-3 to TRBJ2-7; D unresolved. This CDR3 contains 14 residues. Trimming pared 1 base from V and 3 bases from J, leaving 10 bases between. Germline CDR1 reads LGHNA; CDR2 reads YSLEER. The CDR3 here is CASSQVLDGYEQYF. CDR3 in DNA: TGCGCCAGCAGCCAAGTTTTGGACGGCTACGAGCAGTACTTC.

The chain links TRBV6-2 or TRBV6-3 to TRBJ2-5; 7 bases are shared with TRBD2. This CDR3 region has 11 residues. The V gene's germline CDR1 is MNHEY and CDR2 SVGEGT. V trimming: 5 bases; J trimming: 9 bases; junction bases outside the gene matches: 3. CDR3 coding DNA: TGTGCCAGCAGTGGGGGAGGGTCCCAGTACTTC. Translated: CASSGGGSQYF.

CDR3 nucleotides: TGTGCCAGCAGCTGGACTTCTGGGGCCAACGTCCTGACTTTC. Amino acids: CASSWTSGANVLTF. The chain carries TRBV9 and TRBJ2-6; maybe TRBD2 (5 bases). Trimming shortened V by 4 bases and J by 1 base, and 6 bases separated the two germline ends. Germline V gene data show CDR1 as SGDLS and CDR2 as YYNGEE. The CDR3 contains 14 residues.

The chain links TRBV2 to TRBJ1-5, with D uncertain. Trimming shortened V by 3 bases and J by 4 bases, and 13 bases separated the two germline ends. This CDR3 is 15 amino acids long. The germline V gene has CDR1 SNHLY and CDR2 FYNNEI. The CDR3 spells CASSERYEINQPQHF. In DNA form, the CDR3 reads TGTGCCAGCAGTGAGCGCTACGAAATTAATCAGCCCCAGCATTTT.

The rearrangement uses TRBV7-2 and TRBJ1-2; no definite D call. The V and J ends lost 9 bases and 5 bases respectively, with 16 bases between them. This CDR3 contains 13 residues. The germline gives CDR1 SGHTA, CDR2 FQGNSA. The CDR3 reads CASPMGMSYGYTF. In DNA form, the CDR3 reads TGTGCCAGTCCCATGGGGATGTCGTATGGCTACACCTTC. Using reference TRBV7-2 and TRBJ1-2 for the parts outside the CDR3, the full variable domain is GAGVSQSPSNKVTEKGKDVELRCDPISGHTALYWYRQSLGQGLEFLIYFQGNSAPDKSGLPSDRFSAERTGGSVSTLTIQRTQQEDSAVYLCASPMGMSYGYTFGSGTRLTVV.

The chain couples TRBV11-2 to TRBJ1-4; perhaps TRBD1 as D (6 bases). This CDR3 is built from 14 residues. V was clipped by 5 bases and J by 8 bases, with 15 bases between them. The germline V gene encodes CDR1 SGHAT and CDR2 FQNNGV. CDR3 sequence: CASSRGGRREKLFF. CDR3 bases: TGTGCCAGCAGCCGAGGGGGGCGGAGGGAAAAACTGTTTTTT.

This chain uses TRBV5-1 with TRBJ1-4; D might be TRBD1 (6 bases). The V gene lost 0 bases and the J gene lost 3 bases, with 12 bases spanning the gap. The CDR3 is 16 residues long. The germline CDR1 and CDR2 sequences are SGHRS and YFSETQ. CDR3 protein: CASSLAWGGSNEKLFF. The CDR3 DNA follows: TGCGCCAGCAGCTTGGCCTGGGGGGGCTCTAATGAAAAACTGTTTTTT.

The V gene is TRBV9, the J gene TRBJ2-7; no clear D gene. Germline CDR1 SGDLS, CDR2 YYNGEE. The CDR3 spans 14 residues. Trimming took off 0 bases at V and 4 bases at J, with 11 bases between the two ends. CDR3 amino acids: CASSVDARSYEQYF. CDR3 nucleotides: TGTGCCAGCAGCGTAGACGCCCGGTCATACGAGCAGTACTTC. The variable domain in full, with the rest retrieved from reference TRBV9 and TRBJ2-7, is DSGVTQTPKHLITATGQRVTLRCSPRSGDLSVYWYQQSLDQGLQFLIQYYNGEERAKGNILERFSAQQFPDLHSELNLSSLELGDSALYFCASSVDARSYEQYFGPGTRLTVT.

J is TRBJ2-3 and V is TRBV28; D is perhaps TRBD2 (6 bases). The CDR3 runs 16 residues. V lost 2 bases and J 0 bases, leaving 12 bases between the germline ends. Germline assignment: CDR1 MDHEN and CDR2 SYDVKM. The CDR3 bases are TGTGCCAGCAGTTTAATTCGTGCGGGGAGCACAGATACGCAGTATTTT. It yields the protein CASSLIRAGSTDTQYF.

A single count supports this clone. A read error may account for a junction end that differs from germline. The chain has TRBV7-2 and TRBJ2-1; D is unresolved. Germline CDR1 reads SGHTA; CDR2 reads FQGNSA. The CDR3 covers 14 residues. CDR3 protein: CASSLVGSYNEQFF. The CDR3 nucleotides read TGTGCCAGTAGCTTGGTTGGCTCCTACAATGAGCAGTTCTTC.

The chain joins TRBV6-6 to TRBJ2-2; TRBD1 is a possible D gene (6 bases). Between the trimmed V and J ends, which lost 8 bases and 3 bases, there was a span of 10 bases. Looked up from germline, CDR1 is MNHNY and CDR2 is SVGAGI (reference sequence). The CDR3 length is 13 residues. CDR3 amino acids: CASPGAHTGELFF. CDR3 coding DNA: TGTGCCAGCCCAGGGGCCCACACCGGGGAGCTGTTTTTT.

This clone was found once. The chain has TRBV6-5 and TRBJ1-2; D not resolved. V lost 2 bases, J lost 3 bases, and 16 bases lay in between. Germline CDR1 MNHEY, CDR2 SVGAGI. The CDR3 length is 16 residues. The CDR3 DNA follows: TGTGCCAGCAGTTACCATATTCGAGCCGGGGACTATGGCTACACCTTC. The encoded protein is CASSYHIRAGDYGYTF.

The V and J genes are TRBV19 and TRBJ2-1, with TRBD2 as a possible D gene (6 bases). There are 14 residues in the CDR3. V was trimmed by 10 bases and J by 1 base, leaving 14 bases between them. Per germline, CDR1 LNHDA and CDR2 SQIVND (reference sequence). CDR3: CATTARGSYNEQFF. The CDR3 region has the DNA TGTGCCACCACAGCTCGGGGGTCCTACAATGAGCAGTTCTTC. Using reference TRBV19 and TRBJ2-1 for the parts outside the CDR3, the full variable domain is DGGITQSPKYLFRKEGQNVTLSCEQNLNHDAMYWYRQDPGQGLRLIYYSQIVNDFQKGDIAEGYSVSREKKESFPLTVTSAQKNPTAFYLCATTARGSYNEQFFGPGTRLTVL.

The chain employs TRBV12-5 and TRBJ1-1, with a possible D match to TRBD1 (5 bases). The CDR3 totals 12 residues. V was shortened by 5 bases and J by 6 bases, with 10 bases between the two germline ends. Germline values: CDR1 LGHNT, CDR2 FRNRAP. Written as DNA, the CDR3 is TGTGCTAGTGGTCCCGGGACGGCTGAAGCTTTCTTT. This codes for CASGPGTAEAFF.

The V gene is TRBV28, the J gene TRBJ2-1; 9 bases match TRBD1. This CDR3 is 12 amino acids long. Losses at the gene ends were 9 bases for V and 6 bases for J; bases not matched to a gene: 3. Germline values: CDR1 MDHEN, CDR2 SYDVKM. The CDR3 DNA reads TGTGCCAGTAAGACAGGGGGCAATGAGCAGTTCTTC. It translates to CASKTGGNEQFF.

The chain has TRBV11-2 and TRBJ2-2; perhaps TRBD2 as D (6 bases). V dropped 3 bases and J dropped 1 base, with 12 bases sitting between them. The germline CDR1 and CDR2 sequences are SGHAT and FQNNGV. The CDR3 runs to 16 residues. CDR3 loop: CASSLGGPGNTGELFF. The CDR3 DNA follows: TGTGCCAGCAGCTTGGGGGGACCTGGGAACACCGGGGAGCTGTTTTTT. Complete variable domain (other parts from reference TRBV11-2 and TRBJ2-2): EAGVAQSPRYKIIEKRQSVAFWCNPISGHATLYWYQQILGQGPKLLIQFQNNGVVDDSQLPKDRFSAERLKGVDSTLKIQPAKLEDSAVYLCASSLGGPGNTGELFFGEGSRLTVL.